This entry is about one T cell receptor (beta chain). Germline CDR1 reads SGHDT; CDR2 reads YYEEEE. The CDR3 runs 16 residues. Deletions cut 1 base from V and 2 bases from J, with 10 bases between. This sample was taken from a study of stem cell transplantation in POMP-related autoinflammatory disease. Study details: CD8+ T cells were low and CD4+ cells naive-skewed before transplant.

Measured with immunoSEQ multiplex PCR; TCRdb has only the in-frame clones, and not every one. Seen here are tens of thousands of clones, roughly 88% observed once, and the top ten hold 0.5% to 0.85%. The sequencing here drew on CD4+ T cells from PBMCs, taken after stem cell transplantation. The TCR comes from a human patient with POMP-related autoinflammation and immune dysregulation (PRAID). Some of the T cells may derive from the graft donor. The V call is TRBV5-6, the J call TRBJ2-6, with D perhaps given as TRBD1 or TRBD2 (6 bases each). The CDR3 spells CASSLPGGAGANVLTF. The CDR3 region has the DNA TGTGCCAGCAGCTTGCCCGGGGGCGCTGGGGCCAACGTCCTGACTTTC.